A selection of T cell receptor beta chains follows, all from one sample in a study of brain metastases from non-small cell lung cancer. The data were produced by immunoSEQ multiplex PCR, yet TCRdb's version contains in-frame clones alone and is incomplete. The sample consists of approximately 4,700 clones, around 83% of them appearing once. What was sequenced was primary lung tumor tissue. The receptor source for this set is a donor over 35 with non-small cell lung cancer. Each CDR3 is given with its conserved first and last residue. D genes are given only for firm matches. Clone size is given for some rows only: seen once, a few or many times, or a class if the clone is expanded.

V: TRBV7-3
size: -
D: -
J: TRBJ2-5
CDR3: CASSLGPLRRGLSQETQYF
DNA: TGTGCCAGCAGCTTGGGCCCCCTTCGGCGGGGGCTGTCCCAAGAGACCCAGTACTTC

V: TRBV5-6
size: -
D: -
J: TRBJ1-2
CDR3: CASSSTGVQGYTF
DNA: TGTGCCAGCAGCTCCACAGGCGTCCAAGGCTACACCTTC

V: TRBV5-5
size: -
D: -
J: TRBJ1-3
CDR3: CASSTGGEITTIYF
DNA: TGTGCCAGCTCAACGGGGGGGGAGATAACCACCATATATTTT

V: TRBV4-1
size: -
D: -
J: TRBJ2-3
CDR3: CASSLFGSGGVDTQYF
DNA: TGCGCCAGCAGTCTATTCGGATCAGGAGGTGTAGATACGCAGTATTTT

V: TRBV5-6
size: once
D: TRBD1
J: TRBJ1-2
CDR3: CASSYLDRAYGYTF
DNA: TGTGCCAGCAGTTACCTGGACAGGGCCTATGGCTACACCTTC

V: TRBV5-4
size: -
D: -
J: TRBJ1-1
CDR3: CASSSGLGGLNTEAFF
DNA: TGTGCCAGCAGCTCGGGGCTTGGGGGTCTGAACACTGAAGCTTTCTTT

V: TRBV13
size: -
D: TRBD1
J: TRBJ1-4
CDR3: CASSLRTGVGDEKLFF
DNA: TGTGCCAGCAGCTTGAGGACAGGGGTTGGGGATGAAAAACTGTTTTTT

V: TRBV25-1
size: -
D: -
J: TRBJ1-6
CDR3: CASSGEMNSPLHF
DNA: TGTGCCAGCAGTGGCGAAATGAATTCACCCCTCCACTTT

V: TRBV2
size: -
D: -
J: TRBJ2-3
CDR3: CASSISTDTQYF
DNA: TGTGCCAGCAGTATAAGCACAGATACGCAGTATTTT

V: TRBV29-1
size: -
D: -
J: TRBJ1-2
CDR3: CSVGGAGPYGYTF
DNA: TGCAGCGTTGGGGGGGCCGGCCCCTATGGCTACACCTTC

V: TRBV4-1
size: -
D: TRBD2
J: TRBJ2-2
CDR3: CASSPSGGGTGELFF
DNA: TGCGCCAGCAGCCCCAGCGGGGGGGGAACTGGGGAGCTGTTTTTT

V: TRBV18
size: -
D: -
J: TRBJ2-3
CDR3: CASSLMGTDTQYF
DNA: TGTGCCAGCTCACTCATGGGCACAGATACGCAGTATTTT

V: TRBV24-1
size: -
D: -
J: TRBJ1-1
CDR3: CATSDPRTENTEAFF
DNA: TGTGCCACCAGTGATCCTCGGACAGAGAACACTGAAGCTTTCTTT

V: TRBV6-2/TRBV6-3
size: -
D: TRBD2
J: TRBJ2-3
CDR3: CASSYSGGHTDTQYF
DNA: TGTGCCAGCAGTTATAGCGGGGGGCACACAGATACGCAGTATTTT

V: TRBV2
size: -
D: -
J: TRBJ2-3
CDR3: CASSVETDTQYF
DNA: TGTGCCAGCAGTGTAGAGACAGATACGCAGTATTTT